The next 14 T cell receptor beta chains were all read from a single sample in a study of CD8 T cells in ankylosing spondylitis. Regarding the study as a whole: Typical of ankylosing spondylitis blood, it appeared, was a TCR beta motif of fewer than 10 highly homologous variants.

These receptors' targets are unknown. In TCRdb, the 5' RACE reads were re-called with MiXCR into one record per CDR3 protein. The repertoire holds about 450,000 distinct CDR3 sequences, with roughly a quarter as singletons. The specimen was blood, either unsorted or a sorted T cell fraction (not recorded which). The receptors were gathered from a male donor with ankylosing spondylitis.

CDR3 bases: TGTGCCAGCAGCTTTCTACGTGAGCTTTTCTTT. It translates to CASSFLRELFF. The V and J genes are TRBV13 and TRBJ1-1, with no clear D. Trimming left V 3 bases short and J 13 bases short, with 12 bases between. Looked up from germline, CDR1 is PRHDT and CDR2 is FYEKMQ (reference sequence). The length of the CDR3 is 11 residues.

V is TRBV2 and J is TRBJ1-1; 8 positions match TRBD1. The CDR3 is 14 amino acids. Unmatched junction bases numbered 8, after V lost 6 bases and J lost 5 bases. The germline CDR1 and CDR2 sequences are SNHLY and FYNNEI. DNA for the CDR3: TGTGCCAGCAGCGCAGGACAGGGAGAGACTGAAGCTTTCTTT. Residues: CASSAGQGETEAFF.

The chain is built from TRBV7-2 and TRBJ2-7; 8 bases are a match to TRBD1. Germline V CDR1 and CDR2: SGHTA, FQGNSA. V trimming: 3 bases; J trimming: 6 bases; junction bases outside the gene matches: 13. This CDR3 contains 16 residues. CDR3: CASSFRVRGRGSEQYF. In DNA, the CDR3 is TGTGCCAGCAGCTTCAGAGTCAGGGGGCGCGGAAGCGAGCAGTACTTC. Full variable domain (remainder filled in from reference TRBV7-2 and TRBJ2-7): GAGVSQSPSNKVTEKGKDVELRCDPISGHTALYWYRQSLGQGLEFLIYFQGNSAPDKSGLPSDRFSAERTGGSVSTLTIQRTQQEDSAVYLCASSFRVRGRGSEQYFGPGTRLTVT.

The V and J genes are TRBV11-3 and TRBJ1-2; D is unclear. The germline V and J ends were trimmed by 1 base and 4 bases, with 4 bases remaining between them. Looked up from germline, CDR1 is SGHNT and CDR2 is YENEEA. The CDR3 contains 12 residues. CDR3 protein: CASSLGIYGYTF. The CDR3 nucleotides read TGTGCCAGCAGCTTAGGCATCTATGGCTACACCTTC.

The rearrangement joins TRBV20-1 to TRBJ2-1; 9 nucleotides align to TRBD2. V lost 6 bases to trimming and J lost 2 bases; unmatched junction nucleotides: 5. This CDR3 is built from 14 residues. Germline V gene data show CDR1 as DFQATT and CDR2 as SNEGSKA (reference sequence). Here the CDR3 reads CSAETSGPYNEQFF. The CDR3 DNA is TGCAGTGCGGAAACTAGCGGGCCCTACAATGAGCAGTTCTTC.

In its sample, this clonotype was seen a few times. This sequence joins TRBV12-3 or TRBV12-4 and TRBJ1-2, with no clear D. CDR3 length: 13 amino acids. Trimming removed 7 bases at V and 8 bases at J, with 17 bases between. The CDR3 region has the DNA TGTGCCAGCACCCAAGTGCGCCTAGGAGGCTACACCTTC. Protein product: CASTQVRLGGYTF.

The chain joins TRBV6-1 to TRBJ1-2, with 8 bases identical to TRBD1. CDR1 MNHNS and CDR2 SASEGT come from the germline V gene. V lost 7 bases, J lost 8 bases, and 12 bases stayed unmatched. The CDR3 contains 14 residues. In DNA, the CDR3 is TGTGCCAGCATCGGAATCAGGGGGCGCAGAGGCTACACCTTC. This codes for CASIGIRGRRGYTF.

Only one count was recorded for this clonotype. This chain uses TRBV6-1 with TRBJ2-7, with D possibly TRBD1 on 5 matching bases. The germline V gene has CDR1 MNHNS and CDR2 SASEGT. The CDR3 sequence is 13 residues long. Trimming removed 6 bases from V and 5 bases from J, with 14 bases in between. CDR3 sequence: CASRPQSRDEQYF. The CDR3 nucleotides are TGTGCCAGCAGACCCCAGTCCAGGGACGAGCAGTACTTC.

About this clonotype: The CDR3 does not end in the conserved phenylalanine or tryptophan, so this is likely a read error. The rearrangement uses TRBV15 and TRBJ2-1; D is perhaps TRBD1 (6 bases). V was trimmed by 0 bases and J by 4 bases, leaving 10 bases between them. The CDR3 runs 15 residues. Germline CDR1 reads LNHNV; CDR2 reads YYDKDF (reference sequence). The CDR3, as DNA: TGTGCCACCAGCAGAGATCTTAGGGGGTACAATGAGCAGTTCGTC. Translation gives CATSRDLRGYNEQFV.

The chain joins TRBV3-1 to TRBJ1-1; D is uncertain. Looked up from germline, CDR1 is LGHDT and CDR2 is YNNKEL (reference sequence). Trimming removed 3 bases from V and 1 base from J, with 12 bases in between. The CDR3 loop spans 15 amino acids. The CDR3 loop is CASSHGPRRNTEAFF. In DNA form, the CDR3 reads TGTGCCAGCAGCCATGGACCGCGCAGGAACACTGAAGCTTTCTTT.

The rearrangement joins TRBV20-1 to TRBJ2-2; maybe TRBD1 (5 bases). Trimming pared 3 bases from V and 6 bases from J, leaving 14 bases between. Germline CDR1 and CDR2: DFQATT and SNEGSKA (reference sequence). This CDR3 comprises 14 residues. The CDR3 DNA reads TGCAGTGCTAGGGAACAGGCGATCTCCGGGGAGCTGTTTTTT. Translating gives CSAREQAISGELFF.

The J gene is TRBJ2-7, the V gene TRBV4-2, with 10 bases matching TRBD2. Germline CDR1 and CDR2: LGHNA and YNFKEQ. The V and J ends lost 1 base and 1 base, in that order; junction bases with no gene match: 7. The CDR3 extends over 17 amino acids. CDR3 DNA: TGTGCCAGCAGCCAAGTACTCGGGACTAGCGCTTCCTACGAGCAGTACTTC. Translation gives CASSQVLGTSASYEQYF.

This clonotype was picked up many times. The chain recombines TRBV7-2 with TRBJ1-6, with D unresolved. This CDR3 is 12 amino acids long. The germline V gene encodes CDR1 SGHTA and CDR2 FQGNSA. Trimming stripped 6 bases from V and 13 bases from J, with 13 bases between. DNA of the CDR3: TGTGCCAGCAGAACCACCATGGGGCCCCTCCACTTT. It yields the protein CASRTTMGPLHF.

The genes are TRBV25-1 and TRBJ1-1; a weak D match, TRBD1 (5 bases). This CDR3 is 15 amino acids long. Germline V gene lookup returns CDR1 MGHDK and CDR2 SYGVNS. Trimming left V 4 bases short and J 6 bases short, with 18 bases between. The CDR3 loop is CASSAVGTPDSEAFF. The CDR3, as DNA: TGTGCCAGCAGTGCAGTAGGGACGCCGGATTCTGAAGCTTTCTTT.